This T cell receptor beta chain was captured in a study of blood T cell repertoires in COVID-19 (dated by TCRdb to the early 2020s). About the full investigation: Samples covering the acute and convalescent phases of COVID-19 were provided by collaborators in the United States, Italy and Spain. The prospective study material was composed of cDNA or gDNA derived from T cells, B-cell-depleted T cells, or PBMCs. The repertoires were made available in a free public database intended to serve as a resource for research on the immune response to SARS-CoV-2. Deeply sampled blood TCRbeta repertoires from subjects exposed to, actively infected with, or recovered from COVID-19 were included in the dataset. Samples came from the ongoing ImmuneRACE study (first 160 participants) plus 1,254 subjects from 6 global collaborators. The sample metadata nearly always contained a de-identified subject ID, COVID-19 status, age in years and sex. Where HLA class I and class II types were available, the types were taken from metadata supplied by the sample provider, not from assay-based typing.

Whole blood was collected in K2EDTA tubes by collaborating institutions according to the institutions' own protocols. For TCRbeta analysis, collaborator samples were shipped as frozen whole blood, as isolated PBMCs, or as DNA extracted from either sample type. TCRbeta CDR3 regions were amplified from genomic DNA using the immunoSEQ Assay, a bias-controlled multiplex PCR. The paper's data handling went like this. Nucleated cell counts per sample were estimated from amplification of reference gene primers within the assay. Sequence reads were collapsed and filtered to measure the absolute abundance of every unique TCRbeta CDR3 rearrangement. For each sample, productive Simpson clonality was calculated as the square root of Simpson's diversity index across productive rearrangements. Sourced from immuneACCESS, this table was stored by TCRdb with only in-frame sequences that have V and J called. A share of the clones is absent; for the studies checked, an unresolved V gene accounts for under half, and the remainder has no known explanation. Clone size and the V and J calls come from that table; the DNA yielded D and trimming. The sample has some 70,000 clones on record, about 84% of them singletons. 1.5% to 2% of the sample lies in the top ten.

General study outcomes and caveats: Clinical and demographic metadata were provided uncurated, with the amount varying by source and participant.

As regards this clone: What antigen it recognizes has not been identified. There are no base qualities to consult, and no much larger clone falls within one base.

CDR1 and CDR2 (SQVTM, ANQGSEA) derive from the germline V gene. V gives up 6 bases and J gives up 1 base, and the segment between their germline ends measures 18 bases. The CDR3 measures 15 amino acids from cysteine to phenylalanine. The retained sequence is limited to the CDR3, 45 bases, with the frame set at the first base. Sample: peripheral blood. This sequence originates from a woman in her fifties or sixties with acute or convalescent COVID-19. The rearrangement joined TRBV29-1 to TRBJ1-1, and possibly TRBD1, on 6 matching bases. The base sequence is TGCAGCGTCCAAATGGGGGCCGTATCGAACACTGAAGCTTTCTTT. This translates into CSVQMGAVSNTEAFF.